This T cell receptor beta chain derives from a study of blood T cell repertoires in COVID-19. About the study: Sources were T cells, B-cell-depleted T cells, or PBMCs; the material itself was cDNA or gDNA.

The germline CDR1 and CDR2 sequences are MNHEY and SVGAGI. Trimming took off 2 bases at V and 5 bases at J, with 9 bases between the two ends. The CDR3 consists of 13 residues. Of note for this clone: This sample includes further DNA sequences coding for the same CDR3.

Those enrolled, adults aged about 18 to 89 years, came from about two dozen US areas. Participant-reported clinical history was the basis for cohort assignment. Generated by immunoSEQ multiplex PCR, the TCRdb table keeps only in-frame clones and is missing some. The data hold about 190,000 clones, with 86% observed a single time. The TCR sequence derives from a man aged 35-49 years with acute COVID-19. This chain uses TRBV6-5 with TRBJ2-5, with D perhaps matching TRBD2 (6 bases). Material: PBMCs or T cells enriched from blood (not recorded which). The CDR3 DNA is TGTGCCAGCAGTTACCTTGGGGGGGAGACCCAGTACTTC. Amino acids: CASSYLGGETQYF.